These T cell receptor beta chains were read from a single sample in a study of control samples from healthy donors and cancer patients. Using immunoSEQ multiplex PCR, the repertoire was profiled, and TCRdb retains in-frame clones only, with some absent. The table lists about 160,000 clones, around 96% of them singletons. The sequencing input was blood. The receptor source for this set is a woman in her thirties or forties in good health. The CDR3 runs from the conserved cysteine through the conserved F or W. The order of the fields is J gene, clone size, V gene, D gene, CDR3 DNA, CDR3 protein. A D gene is named only where the DNA matches it firmly. Clone size is shown for a subset of rows, as once, few, many or a class of expanded clone.

j_gene: TRBJ2-1; abundance: NA; v_gene: TRBV4-3; d_gene: TRBD2; CDR3nt: TGCGCCAGCAGCCAAGAATTAGCCACTAGCGATGAGCAGTTCTTC; CDR3aa: CASSQELATSDEQFF
j_gene: TRBJ2-5; abundance: NA; v_gene: TRBV5-1; d_gene: TRBD2; CDR3nt: TGCGCCAGCAGCTTGACTAGCGGACAAGAGACCCAGTACTTC; CDR3aa: CASSLTSGQETQYF
j_gene: TRBJ1-5; abundance: NA; v_gene: TRBV7-2; d_gene: NA; CDR3nt: TGTGCCAGCAGCTTAGTGCGGAATAGCAATCAGCCCCAGCATTTT; CDR3aa: CASSLVRNSNQPQHF
j_gene: TRBJ2-1; abundance: once; v_gene: TRBV5-4; d_gene: TRBD2; CDR3nt: TGTGCCAGCAGCTTGGGGTCGGGACTAGGGCATTGGGGCAATGAGCAGTTCTTC; CDR3aa: CASSLGSGLGHWGNEQFF
j_gene: TRBJ2-4; abundance: NA; v_gene: TRBV12-5; d_gene: NA; CDR3nt: TGTGCTAGTGGTTTGGTATCAGGGTTCAAAAACATTCAGTACTTC; CDR3aa: CASGLVSGFKNIQYF
j_gene: TRBJ2-3; abundance: once; v_gene: TRBV3-1/TRBV3-2; d_gene: NA; CDR3nt: TGTGCCAGCAGCCAAGATCCAGGGTATACGCAGTATTTT; CDR3aa: CASSQDPGYTQYF
j_gene: TRBJ1-3; abundance: NA; v_gene: TRBV7-9; d_gene: TRBD1; CDR3nt: TGTGCCAGCAGCTTGGACAGGGGGGGAAACACCATATATTTT; CDR3aa: CASSLDRGGNTIYF
j_gene: TRBJ2-3; abundance: NA; v_gene: TRBV11-3; d_gene: TRBD1; CDR3nt: TGTGCCAGCAGCAAACGACAGGGAATAGATAGGACGCAGTATTTT; CDR3aa: CASSKRQGIDRTQYF
j_gene: TRBJ2-1; abundance: once; v_gene: TRBV27; d_gene: NA; CDR3nt: TGTGCCAGCAGTTCTACCCACCCGGGACTCGGCTCCCCTGAGCAGTTCTTC; CDR3aa: CASSSTHPGLGSPEQFF
j_gene: TRBJ1-6; abundance: NA; v_gene: TRBV27; d_gene: TRBD1; CDR3nt: TGTGCCAGCAGTATAGACAGGGTTAATTCACCCCTCCACTTT; CDR3aa: CASSIDRVNSPLHF
j_gene: TRBJ1-4; abundance: NA; v_gene: TRBV6-4; d_gene: NA; CDR3nt: TGTGCCAGCAGCGACCAACCCTCAGGGCGGGAAAAACTGTTTTTT; CDR3aa: CASSDQPSGREKLFF
j_gene: TRBJ2-7; abundance: NA; v_gene: TRBV7-2; d_gene: TRBD1; CDR3nt: TGTGCCAGCAGCCCGAGACAGGGGTTAGAGCAGTACTTC; CDR3aa: CASSPRQGLEQYF
j_gene: TRBJ1-2; abundance: NA; v_gene: TRBV5-4; d_gene: NA; CDR3nt: TGTGCCAGCAGCTCCCAAGGAGGGGGGCAGGGCTACACCTTC; CDR3aa: CASSSQGGGQGYTF
j_gene: TRBJ2-1; abundance: few; v_gene: TRBV7-2; d_gene: TRBD2; CDR3nt: TGTGCCAGCAGCTTAGAACTAGCGGGAGGCAATGAGCAGTTCTTC; CDR3aa: CASSLELAGGNEQFF
j_gene: TRBJ1-1; abundance: NA; v_gene: TRBV10-3; d_gene: TRBD1; CDR3nt: TGTGCCATTGCGGGACAGGCAAGCACTGAAGCTTTCTTT; CDR3aa: CAIAGQASTEAFF
j_gene: TRBJ1-2; abundance: NA; v_gene: TRBV7-9; d_gene: TRBD1; CDR3nt: TGTGCCAGCAGCCCGCGACAGGGTGGCTACACCTTC; CDR3aa: CASSPRQGGYTF
j_gene: TRBJ2-1; abundance: NA; v_gene: TRBV11-3; d_gene: NA; CDR3nt: TGTGCCAGCAGCCCGAGTGGGAAGAGCAATGAGCAGTTCTTC; CDR3aa: CASSPSGKSNEQFF
j_gene: TRBJ2-7; abundance: NA; v_gene: TRBV13; d_gene: TRBD2; CDR3nt: TGTGCCAGCAGCGAACCAGAGGGACTAGCGGGAGGGCCTTACGAGCAGTACTTC; CDR3aa: CASSEPEGLAGGPYEQYF
j_gene: TRBJ2-6; abundance: NA; v_gene: TRBV6-2/TRBV6-3; d_gene: NA; CDR3nt: TGTGCCAGCAGTTACCGCCGGGACAAAGGCGCCTCTGGGGCCAACGTCCTGACTTTC; CDR3aa: CASSYRRDKGASGANVLTF
j_gene: TRBJ1-5; abundance: NA; v_gene: TRBV7-2; d_gene: NA; CDR3nt: TGTGCCAGCAGCTTAGCGCCAACCCATAGCAATCAGCCCCAGCATTTT; CDR3aa: CASSLAPTHSNQPQHF
j_gene: TRBJ1-3; abundance: NA; v_gene: TRBV2; d_gene: TRBD1; CDR3nt: TGTGCCAGCAGTGAATTTTGGAACAGGGGGGCTGGAAACACCATATATTTT; CDR3aa: CASSEFWNRGAGNTIYF
j_gene: TRBJ2-7; abundance: NA; v_gene: TRBV6-2/TRBV6-3; d_gene: NA; CDR3nt: TGTGCCAGCAGTTACTCGGGGAGCGAGCAGTACTTC; CDR3aa: CASSYSGSEQYF
j_gene: TRBJ1-2; abundance: NA; v_gene: TRBV7-2; d_gene: NA; CDR3nt: TGTGCCAGCAGCGCTAGCCAGGGCTATGGCTACACCTTC; CDR3aa: CASSASQGYGYTF
j_gene: TRBJ1-1; abundance: NA; v_gene: TRBV25-1; d_gene: TRBD1; CDR3nt: TGTGCCAGCAGAACCCCGCGGACAGGGGTCGCGACTGAAGCTTTCTTT; CDR3aa: CASRTPRTGVATEAFF
j_gene: TRBJ1-1; abundance: NA; v_gene: TRBV2; d_gene: NA; CDR3nt: TGTGCCAGCAGCCCGGGACCCCCTCCCACTGAAGCTTTCTTT; CDR3aa: CASSPGPPPTEAFF
j_gene: TRBJ2-6; abundance: NA; v_gene: TRBV7-6; d_gene: NA; CDR3nt: TGTGCCAGCAGCTTAGAGACCTCTGGGGCCAACGTCCTGACTTTC; CDR3aa: CASSLETSGANVLTF
j_gene: TRBJ1-1; abundance: NA; v_gene: TRBV7-6; d_gene: TRBD1; CDR3nt: TGTGCCAGCAGCAAACGGGTGGCAGGGGGCGGGAACACTGAAGCTTTCTTT; CDR3aa: CASSKRVAGGGNTEAFF
j_gene: TRBJ1-4; abundance: NA; v_gene: TRBV4-3; d_gene: NA; CDR3nt: TGCGCCAGCAGCCAAGAAATAGGCGGGGCAGGCGAAAAACTGTTTTTT; CDR3aa: CASSQEIGGAGEKLFF
j_gene: TRBJ1-5; abundance: NA; v_gene: TRBV6-2/TRBV6-3; d_gene: NA; CDR3nt: TGTGCCAGCAGTTACTTTGGAGGGTTTCAGCCCCAGCATTTT; CDR3aa: CASSYFGGFQPQHF
j_gene: TRBJ2-3; abundance: NA; v_gene: TRBV5-1; d_gene: TRBD2; CDR3nt: TGCGCCAGCAGCCCCCTATCCACTAGCGGTAGCACAGATACGCAGTATTTT; CDR3aa: CASSPLSTSGSTDTQYF
j_gene: TRBJ1-1; abundance: NA; v_gene: TRBV10-2; d_gene: NA; CDR3nt: TGCGCCAGCAGTGAGCCGGTCTTGGTGAACACTGAAGCTTTCTTT; CDR3aa: CASSEPVLVNTEAFF
j_gene: TRBJ2-1; abundance: NA; v_gene: TRBV29-1; d_gene: NA; CDR3nt: TGCAGCGTCTCACGTGGGAGCGGTCCGGATGAGCAGTTCTTC; CDR3aa: CSVSRGSGPDEQFF
j_gene: TRBJ2-7; abundance: NA; v_gene: TRBV4-3; d_gene: NA; CDR3nt: TGCGCCAGCAGCCAAGACCGGGTGTTCTACGAGCAGTACTTC; CDR3aa: CASSQDRVFYEQYF